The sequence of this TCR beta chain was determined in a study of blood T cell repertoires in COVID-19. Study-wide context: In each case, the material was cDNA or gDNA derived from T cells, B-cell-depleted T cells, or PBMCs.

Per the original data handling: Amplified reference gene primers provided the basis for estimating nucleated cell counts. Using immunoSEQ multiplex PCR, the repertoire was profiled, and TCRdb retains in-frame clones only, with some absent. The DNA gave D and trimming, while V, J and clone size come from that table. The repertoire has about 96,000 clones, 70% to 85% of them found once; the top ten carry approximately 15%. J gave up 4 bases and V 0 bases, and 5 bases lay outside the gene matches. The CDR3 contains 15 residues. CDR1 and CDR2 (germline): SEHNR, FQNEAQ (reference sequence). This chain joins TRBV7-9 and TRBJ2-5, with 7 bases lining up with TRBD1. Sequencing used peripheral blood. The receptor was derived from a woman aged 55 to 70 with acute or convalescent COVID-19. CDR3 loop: CASSLARGQAETQYF. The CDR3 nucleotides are TGTGCCAGCAGCTTAGCGAGGGGGCAGGCAGAGACCCAGTACTTC.